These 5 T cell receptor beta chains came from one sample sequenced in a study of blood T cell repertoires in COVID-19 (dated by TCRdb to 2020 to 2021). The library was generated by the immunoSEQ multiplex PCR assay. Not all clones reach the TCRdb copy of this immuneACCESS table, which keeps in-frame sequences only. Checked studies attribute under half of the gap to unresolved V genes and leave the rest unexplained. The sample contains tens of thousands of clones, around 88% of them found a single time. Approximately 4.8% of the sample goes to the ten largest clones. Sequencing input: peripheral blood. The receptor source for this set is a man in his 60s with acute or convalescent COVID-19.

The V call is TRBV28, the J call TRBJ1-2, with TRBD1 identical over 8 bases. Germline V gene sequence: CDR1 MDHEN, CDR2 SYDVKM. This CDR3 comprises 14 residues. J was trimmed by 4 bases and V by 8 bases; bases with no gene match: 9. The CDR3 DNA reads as TGTGCCAGCCGATCCGGGACAGGCGCCTATGGCTACACCTTC. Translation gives CASRSGTGAYGYTF.

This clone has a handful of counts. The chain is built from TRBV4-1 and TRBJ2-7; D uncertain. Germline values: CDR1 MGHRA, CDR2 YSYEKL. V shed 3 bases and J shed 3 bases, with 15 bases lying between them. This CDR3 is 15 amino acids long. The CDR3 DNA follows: TGCGCCAGCAGCCAGCCAACGGCGGCTCGCTACGAGCAGTACTTC. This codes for CASSQPTAARYEQYF.

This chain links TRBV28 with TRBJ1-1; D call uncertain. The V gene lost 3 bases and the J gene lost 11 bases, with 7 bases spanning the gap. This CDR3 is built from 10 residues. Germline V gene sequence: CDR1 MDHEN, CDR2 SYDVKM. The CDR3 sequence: CASSLRWAFF. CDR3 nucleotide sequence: TGTGCCAGCAGTTTGCGGTGGGCTTTCTTT.

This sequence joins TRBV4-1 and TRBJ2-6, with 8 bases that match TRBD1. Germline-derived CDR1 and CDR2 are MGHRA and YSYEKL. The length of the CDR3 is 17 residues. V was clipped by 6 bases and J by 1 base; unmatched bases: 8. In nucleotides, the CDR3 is TGCGCCAGCAGTCCAGGACAGGGCCCATCTGGGGCCAACGTCCTGACTTTC. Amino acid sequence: CASSPGQGPSGANVLTF.

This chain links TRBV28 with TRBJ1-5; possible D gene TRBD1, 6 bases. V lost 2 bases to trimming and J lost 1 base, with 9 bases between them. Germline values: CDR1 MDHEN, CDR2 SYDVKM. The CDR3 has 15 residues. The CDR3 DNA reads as TGTGCCAGCAGTTTAATGGACAGAAGCAATCAGCCCCAGCATTTT. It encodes CASSLMDRSNQPQHF.